Following are 7 T cell receptor beta chains from one sample sequenced in a study of human T cells and chemical hapten exposure. From the RACE reads, TCRdb called clonotypes with MiXCR, one entry per CDR3 protein. The sample includes roughly 96,000 distinct CDR3 sequences, over 7.5% seen only once; the top ten take 2% to 2.5%. Time point here: patch test 2, 6 weeks after DPC sensitization. The treatment here: therapeutic diphenylcyclopropenone sensitization with weekly scalp DPC. The specimen was whole blood, collected in connection with sensitization to the hapten diphenylcyclopropenone (DPC). The receptors here all came from a woman in her 40s with alopecia areata. Some clones in this sample may be carry-over from other donors' samples.

This clonotype has a count of ten or more. The rearrangement links TRBV21-1 to TRBJ2-2; the tabulated D call, TRBD2, remains unverified against the DNA. TRBV21-1 is termed a pseudogene. This CDR3 contains 15 residues. For the CDR3, the DNA is TGTGCCAGCAGCAAAAGGGTAGCGGTCACCGGGGAGCTGTTTTTT. This sequence encodes CASSKRVAVTGELFF.

This clonotype appeared a few times. The rearrangement uses TRBV5-1 and TRBJ1-1, with a tentative D call TRBD1 (6 bases). The CDR3 is 13 residues long. V shed 5 bases and J shed 12 bases, with 20 bases lying between them. CDR1 and CDR2 (germline): SGHRS, YFSETQ. CDR3 region: CASSRPQDRRTFF. The DNA for the CDR3 is TGCGCCAGCAGTCGCCCCCAAGACAGGAGGACTTTCTTT.

This clonotype was seen at least ten times. The genes are TRBV7-2 and TRBJ2-7; D unresolved. With 5 bases removed from V and 0 bases from J, the gap between germline ends came to 14 bases. Germline V lookup: CDR1 SGHTA, CDR2 FQGNSA. The CDR3 extends over 15 amino acids. The DNA for the CDR3 is TGTGCCAGCAGCCCCTTAAGGACGGTCTCCTACGAGCAGTACTTC. This codes for CASSPLRTVSYEQYF. Full variable domain (missing parts from reference TRBV7-2 and TRBJ2-7): GAGVSQSPSNKVTEKGKDVELRCDPISGHTALYWYRQSLGQGLEFLIYFQGNSAPDKSGLPSDRFSAERTGGSVSTLTIQRTQQEDSAVYLCASSPLRTVSYEQYFGPGTRLTVT.

This clonotype was seen many times. The chain is built from TRBV21-1 and TRBJ2-2; TRBD1, as called in the table, went unchecked against the DNA. TRBV21-1 is an annotated pseudogene. This CDR3 spans 16 amino acids. The CDR3 spells CASSQWGQERVGELFF. In DNA form, the CDR3 reads TGTGCCAGCAGCCAATGGGGGCAGGAGAGAGTCGGGGAGCTGTTTTTT.

This clonotype turned up a few times. The genes are TRBV5-5 and TRBJ1-1, with D possibly TRBD1 on 6 matching bases. V was clipped by 6 bases and J by 5 bases, with 20 bases between them. The germline gives CDR1 SGHKS, CDR2 YYEKEE (reference sequence). The CDR3 runs 15 residues. CDR3 bases: TGTGCCAGCATCGAGCTCGGCAGGGGTGTTACTGAAGCTTTCTTT. This codes for CASIELGRGVTEAFF.

This clonotype was observed at least ten times. The chain combines TRBV6-2 or TRBV6-3 with TRBJ2-1; 10 bases agree with TRBD2. V gave up 5 bases and J gave up 4 bases; unmatched junction bases: 5. Germline V CDR1 and CDR2: MNHEY, SVGEGT. The CDR3 is 15 amino acids. The CDR3, as DNA: TGTGCCAGCAGTGAAAGCGGGAGGGATTACAATGAGCAGTTCTTC. As protein: CASSESGRDYNEQFF.

The V and J genes are TRBV7-7 and TRBJ2-1; no clear D gene. CDR1 and CDR2 (germline): SSHAT, FNYEAQ (reference sequence). The length of the CDR3 is 9 residues. Here the CDR3 DNA reads TGTGCTACTTACAATGAGCAGTTCTTC. This sequence encodes CATYNEQFF.